This TCR beta chain comes out of a study of T cells in Graves' hyperthyroidism and ophthalmopathy. 14 amino acids form the CDR3, both terminal residues included. Looked up from germline, CDR1 is SGHAT and CDR2 is FQDESV (reference sequence). In the case of this clonotype: Without the conserved terminal phenylalanine or tryptophan, this CDR3 likely stems from a read error. Because the CDR3's place on the DNA is in doubt, the DNA is left out and the CDR3 is given as listed by TCRdb.

For the diagnoses, clinical symptoms, serum thyroxine and TRAb, thyroid ultrasound and orbital computed tomography were used. It was 10 ml of fresh peripheral blood that supplied the PBMCs. Amplified TCR beta CDR3 regions derived from RNA transcripts. Researchers ran a first-round RT-PCR on the TCR CDR3 using the HTBI primer set. TCRdb reprocessed the multiplex PCR reads with MiXCR, giving one entry per CDR3 protein. Altogether tens of thousands of distinct CDR3 sequences are present, 48% being singletons, with the ten largest covering roughly 9.7%. The sequence came from a woman aged 50 to 60 with Graves' ophthalmopathy. Sequencing used blood. V and J are TRBV11-1 and TRBJ2-3. CDR3: CASSFGVSTDTQYS.